The clone carrying this T cell receptor (beta chain) has more than one count but fewer than ten. Trimming shortened V by 1 base and J by 9 bases, and 10 bases separated the two germline ends. Germline V gene sequence: CDR1 SQVTM, CDR2 ANQGSEA. The CDR3 spans 13 residues. This sample is drawn from a study of early T cells in non-severe SARS-CoV-2 infection. Study context: From unsorted whole blood, bulk RNA was sequenced, and the chains remained unpaired.

TCRdb fed the 5' RACE reads into MiXCR, producing one record per CDR3 protein. Of 64,000 or so distinct CDR3 sequences in the sample, roughly 12% are singletons; the top ten hold roughly 1.4%. The rearrangement joins TRBV29-1 to TRBJ1-6, with a possible D match to TRBD1 (5 bases). This clonotype was obtained from an adult who was a healthcare worker with PCR-confirmed SARS-CoV-2 infection or an uninfected control (not recorded which). The specimen was whole blood, collected at baseline. CDR3 protein: CSVEAGGGSPLHF. CDR3 nucleotide sequence: TGCAGCGTTGAAGCCGGGGGGGGTTCACCCCTCCACTTT.